What follows is one T cell receptor (beta chain) and its context. In the study's own analysis: The assay estimated nucleated cells by amplifying reference gene primers. Some clones are missing from TCRdb's copy, which holds only in-frame ones; the method was immunoSEQ multiplex PCR. V, J and clone size reflect that table, while D and trimming were determined from the DNA. The data show approximately 280,000 clones, approximately 81% seen once. Germline CDR1 is SNHLY and CDR2 is FYNNEI. Trimming removed 6 bases at V and 5 bases at J, with 13 bases between. The length of the CDR3 is 14 residues. For recovered donors of Cohort 3, there were two negative PCRs, clearance, or symptom resolution. These data belong to a study of blood T cell repertoires in COVID-19. In the study overall: T cells, B-cell-depleted T cells, or PBMCs supplied cDNA or gDNA.

The sample taken for sequencing was PBMCs or T cells enriched from blood (not recorded which). The sequence derives from a woman between 45 and 65 years old who had recovered from COVID-19. The J gene is TRBJ1-4, the V gene TRBV2, with no clear D. The CDR3 here is CASRLRIVNEKLFF. For the CDR3, the DNA is TGTGCCAGCAGGCTAAGAATTGTCAATGAAAAACTGTTTTTT. Full variable domain (rest looked up from reference TRBV2 and TRBJ1-4): EPEVTQTPSHQVTQMGQEVILRCVPISNHLYFYWYRQILGQKVEFLVSFYNNEISEKSEIFDDQFSVERPDGSNFTLKIRSTKLEDSAMYFCASRLRIVNEKLFFGSGTQLSVL.